The clone carrying this T cell receptor (beta chain) was counted between two and nine times. The entry originates in a study of spatial heterogeneity in lung cancer. For the study at large: Within raw reads, each unique TCR and UMI combination appeared on average more than ten times.

TCRdb analysed the 5' RACE reads with MiXCR anew, one entry per CDR3 protein. The data show approximately 10,000 distinct CDR3 sequences, approximately 17% seen once. The time point denotes: sample taken at primary tumor resection. The study sequenced unsorted whole RNA from tumor, nontumor lung or frozen PBMC. V lost 2 bases and J lost 0; bases outside the gene matches: 12. Germline CDR1 is MDHEN and CDR2 is SYDVKM. The CDR3 is made up of 19 amino acids. Source: PBMCs, taken at surgery. This TCR was sampled from a male donor with early-stage non-small cell lung cancer. The chain joins TRBV28 to TRBJ1-3; 8 nucleotides match TRBD1. Here the CDR3 DNA reads TGTGCCAGCAGTTTAAGCCGCGGTGGACAGGGCCTCTCTGGAAACACCATATATTTT. This codes for CASSLSRGGQGLSGNTIYF.